This T cell receptor beta chain stems from a study of T cell responses to AZD1222 COVID-19 vaccine. Study-wide points: Of the AZD1222 recipients, only 5 or 6 were seropositive at baseline. None of the repertoires were sampled until the peak T cell response had passed. Clonal diversity may have been underestimated, and the donors were mostly white British, with more females than males.

CDR3 length equals 15 residues. V shed 3 bases and J shed 0 bases, with 8 bases lying between them. Germline V gene lookup returns CDR1 KGHDR and CDR2 SFDVKD. Sequencing used immunoSEQ multiplex PCR; TCRdb keeps in-frame clones, though not all of them. The sample carries some 99,000 clones, around 90% recorded once. Comments on this clone: What it binds is unknown.

The sequence came from an adult in good health. The V gene is TRBV24-1, the J gene TRBJ1-5; tentative D call: TRBD1 (5 bases). The sample consisted of peripheral blood, taken on day 0 of MenACWY control vaccination. CDR3: CATSDAGTSNQPQHF. The CDR3 coding sequence is TGTGCCACCAGTGATGCCGGGACTAGCAATCAGCCCCAGCATTTT.